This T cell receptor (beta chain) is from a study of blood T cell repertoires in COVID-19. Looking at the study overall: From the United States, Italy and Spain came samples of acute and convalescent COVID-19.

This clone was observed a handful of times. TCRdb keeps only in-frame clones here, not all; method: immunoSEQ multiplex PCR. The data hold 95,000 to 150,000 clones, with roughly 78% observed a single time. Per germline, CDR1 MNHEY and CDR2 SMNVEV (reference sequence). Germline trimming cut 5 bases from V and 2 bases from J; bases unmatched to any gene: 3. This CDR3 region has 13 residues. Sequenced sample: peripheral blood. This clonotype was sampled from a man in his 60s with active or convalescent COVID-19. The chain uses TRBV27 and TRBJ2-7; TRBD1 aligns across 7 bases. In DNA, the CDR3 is TGTGCCAGCAGTCCCGGGACAGCCTACGAGCAGTACTTC. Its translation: CASSPGTAYEQYF.